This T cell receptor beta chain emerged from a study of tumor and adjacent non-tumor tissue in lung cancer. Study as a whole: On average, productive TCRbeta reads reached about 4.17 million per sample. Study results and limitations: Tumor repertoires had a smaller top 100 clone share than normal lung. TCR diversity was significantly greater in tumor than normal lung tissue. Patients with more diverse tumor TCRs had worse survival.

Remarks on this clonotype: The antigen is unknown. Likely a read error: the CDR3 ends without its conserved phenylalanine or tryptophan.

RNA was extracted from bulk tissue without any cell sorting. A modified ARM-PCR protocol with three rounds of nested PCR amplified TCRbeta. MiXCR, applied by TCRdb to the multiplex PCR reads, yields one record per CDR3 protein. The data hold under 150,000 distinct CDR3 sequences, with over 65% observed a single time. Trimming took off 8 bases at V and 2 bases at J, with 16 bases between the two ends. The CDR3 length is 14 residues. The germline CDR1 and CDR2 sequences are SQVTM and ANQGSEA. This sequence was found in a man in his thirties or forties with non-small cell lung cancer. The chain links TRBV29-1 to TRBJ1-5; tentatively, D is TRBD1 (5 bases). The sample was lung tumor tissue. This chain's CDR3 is CSPTRWDGNQPQHL. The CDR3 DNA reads TGCAGCCCAACCCGCTGGGACGGCAATCAGCCCCAGCATTTA.